Listed below are T cell receptor beta chains from one sample, sequenced in a study of hypomethylating agent response in myelodysplastic syndrome. Produced via immunoSEQ multiplex PCR; TCRdb's table is partial and in-frame only. This sample has about 5,100 clones, with around 80% found just once. The sequencing here drew on bone marrow, taken before or after starting hypomethylating agent treatment for myelodysplastic syndrome (not recorded which). The receptor source for this set is a human donor with myelodysplastic syndrome. CDR3s include the opening cysteine and the closing phenylalanine or tryptophan. D genes are given only for firm matches. The size of a clone is reported for some rows only, either as once, few or many, or as a class for expanded clones.

cdr3_nt,cdr3_aa,v_call,clone_size,d_call,j_call
TGTGCCAGCAGCCCAAGCCCCGCGGCAGATACGCAGTATTTT,CASSPSPAADTQYF,TRBV7-2,-,-,TRBJ2-3
TGTGCCAGCAGTGAGTGGGGGAGCACAGATACGCAGTATTTT,CASSEWGSTDTQYF,TRBV6-1,-,-,TRBJ2-3
TGTGCCAGTAGTATTTTGGCGTCAGGGGTAGGAAGCAATCAGCCCCAGCATTTT,CASSILASGVGSNQPQHF,TRBV19,-,-,TRBJ1-5
TGTGCCAGCACCTCTTGGGGGACTAATTCACCCCTCCACTTT,CASTSWGTNSPLHF,TRBV6-5,-,-,TRBJ1-6
TGTGCCAGCTTGACAGGGGGCTACGAGCAGTACTTC,CASLTGGYEQYF,TRBV2,-,TRBD1,TRBJ2-7
TGTGCCAGCAGCCAGGGCGAGGGGGGGACTAATGAAAAACTGTTTTTT,CASSQGEGGTNEKLFF,TRBV4-2,-,-,TRBJ1-4
TGTGCCAGCAGCGTGGGACAGGGCTTTAATGAAAAACTGTTTTTT,CASSVGQGFNEKLFF,TRBV9,once,TRBD1,TRBJ1-4
TGTGCCAGCAGCTCCACCCATATTACATTTAGCAATGAGCAGTTCTTC,CASSSTHITFSNEQFF,TRBV7-2,-,-,TRBJ2-1
TGTGCCAGCTCACCACCAGAGGGTGGTGGCACTGAAGCTTTCTTT,CASSPPEGGGTEAFF,TRBV18,-,-,TRBJ1-1
TGTGCCAGCAGCCTCATCGGGCAGCCTCAACATTTT,CASSLIGQPQHF,TRBV28,-,-,TRBJ1-5
TGTGCCAGCAGGGTGGGTCACACTGAAGCTTTCTTT,CASRVGHTEAFF,TRBV14,-,-,TRBJ1-1
TGTGCCAGCAGCTTAGAACTTAGCGGGGTTAACGAGCAGTACTTC,CASSLELSGVNEQYF,TRBV11-3,-,TRBD2,TRBJ2-7
TGTGCCAGCAGCTTATCGGGGAGCTCTGGAAACACCATATATTTT,CASSLSGSSGNTIYF,TRBV7-3,-,-,TRBJ1-3
TGTGCCAGCAGCCAACGGGGGGAATTACCCAAACAGTTCTTC,CASSQRGELPKQFF,TRBV5-4,-,TRBD2,TRBJ2-1
TGTGCCAGCAGCTCCCTCCGGGACAGGGGCCCTAACTATGGCTACACCTTC,CASSSLRDRGPNYGYTF,TRBV7-2,-,TRBD1,TRBJ1-2
TGTGCCAGCAGTCCGGACAGGGTTAATTCACCCCTCCACTTT,CASSPDRVNSPLHF,TRBV7-2,-,TRBD1,TRBJ1-6
TGTGCCAGCAGCCCCGGCGGGGGTACTTCTAATGAAAAACTGTTTTTT,CASSPGGGTSNEKLFF,TRBV5-4,large,-,TRBJ1-4
TGTGCCAGCAGCCTGTCCGGGACAGGGAGGAATGAGCAGTTCTTC,CASSLSGTGRNEQFF,TRBV11-2,-,TRBD1,TRBJ2-1
TGTGCCAGCAGCTTCTGGCAAGGGACGAATGAAAAACTGTTTTTT,CASSFWQGTNEKLFF,TRBV7-8,few,-,TRBJ1-4
TGCGCCAGCAGCTTGGAACTGGTTGCAGGGGGAAGAAACACCATATATTTT,CASSLELVAGGRNTIYF,TRBV5-1,-,TRBD1,TRBJ1-3
TGTGCCAGCAGTGACACAGGGGCCTATGGCTACACCTTC,CASSDTGAYGYTF,TRBV6-1,-,TRBD1,TRBJ1-2
TGTGCCAGCAGCTCCCCTAGCGGGGGGGACTCCACAGATACGCAGTATTTT,CASSSPSGGDSTDTQYF,TRBV7-9,-,TRBD2,TRBJ2-3
TGTGCCTGGAGTGTGGGGGGTCAAAATGAAAAACTGTTTTTT,CAWSVGGQNEKLFF,TRBV30,-,-,TRBJ1-4
TGTGCCACCTTGCAAGGGACGGGCGGACAAGAGACCCAGTACTTC,CATLQGTGGQETQYF,TRBV15,-,-,TRBJ2-5
TGTGCCAGTAGTATTTGGGGAATGGATACGCAGTATTTT,CASSIWGMDTQYF,TRBV19,-,-,TRBJ2-3
TGTGCCAGCGGGGAATTTTCTGGGGCCAACGTCCTGACTTTC,CASGEFSGANVLTF,TRBV6-5,-,-,TRBJ2-6